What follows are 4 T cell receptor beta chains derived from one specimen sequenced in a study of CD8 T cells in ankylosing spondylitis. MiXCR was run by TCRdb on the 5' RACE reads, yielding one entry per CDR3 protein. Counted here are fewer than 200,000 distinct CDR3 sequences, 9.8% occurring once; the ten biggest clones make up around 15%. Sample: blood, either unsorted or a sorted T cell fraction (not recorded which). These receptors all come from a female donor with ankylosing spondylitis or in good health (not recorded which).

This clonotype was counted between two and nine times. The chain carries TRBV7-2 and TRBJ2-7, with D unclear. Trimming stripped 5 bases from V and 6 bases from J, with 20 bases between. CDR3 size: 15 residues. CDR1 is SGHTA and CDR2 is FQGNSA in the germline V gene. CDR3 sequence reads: CASSIPGALSFEQYF. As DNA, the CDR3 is TGTGCCAGCAGCATACCCGGCGCCCTAAGCTTCGAGCAGTACTTC. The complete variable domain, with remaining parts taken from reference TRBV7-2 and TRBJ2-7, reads GAGVSQSPSNKVTEKGKDVELRCDPISGHTALYWYRQSLGQGLEFLIYFQGNSAPDKSGLPSDRFSAERTGGSVSTLTIQRTQQEDSAVYLCASSIPGALSFEQYFGPGTRLTVT.

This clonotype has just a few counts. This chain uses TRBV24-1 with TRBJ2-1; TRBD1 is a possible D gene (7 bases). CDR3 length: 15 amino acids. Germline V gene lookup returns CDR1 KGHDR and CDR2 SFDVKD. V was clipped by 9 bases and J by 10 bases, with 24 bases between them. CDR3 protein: CATAEGTDSREEQFF. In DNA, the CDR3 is TGTGCCACCGCGGAGGGGACAGATAGCAGGGAGGAGCAGTTCTTC.

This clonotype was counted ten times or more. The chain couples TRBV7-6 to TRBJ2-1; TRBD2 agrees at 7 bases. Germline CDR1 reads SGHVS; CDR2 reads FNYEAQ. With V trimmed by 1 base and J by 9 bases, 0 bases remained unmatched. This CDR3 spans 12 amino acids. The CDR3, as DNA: TGTGCCAGCAGCTTAGGCGGGAGTGAGCAGTTCTTC. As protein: CASSLGGSEQFF.

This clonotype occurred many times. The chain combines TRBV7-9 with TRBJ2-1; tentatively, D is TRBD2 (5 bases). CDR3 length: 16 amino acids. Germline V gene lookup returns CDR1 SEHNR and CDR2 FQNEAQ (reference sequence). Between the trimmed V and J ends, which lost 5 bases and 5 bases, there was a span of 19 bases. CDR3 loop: CASSLPDSPRNNEQFF. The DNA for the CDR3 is TGTGCCAGCAGCCTCCCGGACTCCCCCAGGAACAATGAGCAGTTCTTC.